The next 10 T cell receptor beta chains were all read from a single sample in a study of chemoradiotherapy in HPV16-positive cancers. TCRdb's table, derived via immunoSEQ multiplex PCR, lists solely in-frame clones and lacks some. The repertoire holds around 53,000 clones, with 90% as singletons. Sequences were derived from blood, sampled from a patient who underwent chemoradiotherapy. These receptors came from a human donor with HPV-associated anogenital cancer.

This rearrangement joins TRBV7-2 to TRBJ1-1; D gene uncertain. The CDR3 has 13 amino acids. The germline V gene encodes CDR1 SGHTA and CDR2 FQGNSA. V was trimmed by 0 bases and J by 2 bases, leaving 4 bases between them. The CDR3 spells CASSLATNTEAFF. The CDR3 bases are TGTGCCAGCAGCTTAGCCACTAACACTGAAGCTTTCTTT.

The chain uses TRBV6-1 and TRBJ2-2, with 7 bases lining up with TRBD2. CDR3 size: 14 residues. The germline CDR1 and CDR2 sequences are MNHNS and SASEGT. Trimming took 3 bases from V and 6 from J; bases not matched to a gene: 4. In nucleotides, the CDR3 is TGTGCCAGCAGTGAGGGGGGGTTTCCCGGGGAGCTGTTTTTT. Translation: CASSEGGFPGELFF.

This clone was recorded only once. The V and J genes are TRBV6-1 and TRBJ1-5; no firm D call. Germline loops: CDR1 MNHNS, CDR2 SASEGT. CDR3 length: 15 residues. Trimming left V 8 bases short and J 0 bases short, with 14 bases between. The DNA for the CDR3 is TGTGCCAGCTTACTCGCGAGAAATAGCAATCAGCCCCAGCATTTT. Protein sequence: CASLLARNSNQPQHF.

V is TRBV5-1 and J is TRBJ2-3, with 7 bases lining up with TRBD2. The germline gives CDR1 SGHRS, CDR2 YFSETQ. This CDR3 has 15 residues. After removal of 3 bases from V and 1 base from J, the junction contained 5 bases not matched to a gene. The chain's CDR3 is CASSSSGARTDTQYF. In DNA form, the CDR3 reads TGCGCCAGCAGCTCAAGCGGGGCTCGCACAGATACGCAGTATTTT.

The chain employs TRBV27 and TRBJ2-7, with 7 bases identical to TRBD1. This CDR3 region has 14 residues. With V trimmed by 5 bases and J by 3 bases, 7 bases remained unmatched. Germline lookup yields CDR1 MNHEY and CDR2 SMNVEV (reference sequence). CDR3 nucleotides: TGTGCCAGCAGTGCACTGGGACAGATCTACGAGCAGTACTTC. Translated: CASSALGQIYEQYF.

The J gene is TRBJ2-1, the V gene TRBV6-6; 10 nucleotides agree with TRBD2. Per the germline V gene, CDR1 is MNHNY and CDR2 is SVGAGI (reference sequence). The CDR3 spans 16 residues. The ends lost 3 bases at V and 7 bases at J; junction bases unmatched: 9. The CDR3 nucleotides are TGTGCCAGCAGTTATCGGCTAGCGGGAGAGTGGAATGAGCAGTTCTTC. Protein product: CASSYRLAGEWNEQFF.

V usage is TRBV7-2 and J usage is TRBJ2-7; the match to TRBD2 covers 9 bases. Germline V gene lookup returns CDR1 SGHTA and CDR2 FQGNSA. This CDR3 contains 13 residues. With V trimmed by 5 bases and J by 6 bases, 5 bases remained unmatched. The CDR3 is CASSIGTSREQYF. The CDR3 coding sequence is TGTGCCAGCAGCATTGGGACTAGCCGCGAGCAGTACTTC.

The V and J genes are TRBV7-9 and TRBJ2-7, with 14 bases that match TRBD2. CDR1 is SEHNR, CDR2 FQNEAQ, per germline (reference sequence). The V segment lost 4 bases and the J segment 7 bases; nucleotides outside the gene matches: 6. The CDR3 runs 15 residues. The CDR3: CASSSRLAGGGEQYF. CDR3 coding DNA: TGTGCCAGCAGCTCCCGACTAGCGGGAGGGGGTGAGCAGTACTTC.

V is TRBV7-2 and J is TRBJ1-1, with a weak D call TRBD1 (6 bases). The germline CDR1 and CDR2 sequences are SGHTA and FQGNSA. V lost 5 bases to trimming and J lost 4 bases, with 11 bases between them. This CDR3 spans 13 amino acids. DNA for the CDR3: TGTGCCAGCAGCCCCGGGGGCGTCACTGAAGCTTTCTTT. Amino acid sequence: CASSPGGVTEAFF.

In this sample, this clone turned up once. The V and J genes are TRBV5-1 and TRBJ2-5; 11 bases agree with TRBD2. J gave up 1 base and V 0 bases, and 5 bases lay outside the gene matches. This CDR3 comprises 17 residues. CDR1 and CDR2 (germline): SGHRS, YFSETQ. The CDR3 region has the DNA TGCGCCAGCAGCTTGGGAGCTAGCGGGGGGCGCCAAGAGACCCAGTACTTC. Translation gives CASSLGASGGRQETQYF. The entire variable domain, with the rest obtained from reference TRBV5-1 and TRBJ2-5, is as follows: KAGVTQTPRYLIKTRGQQVTLSCSPISGHRSVSWYQQTPGQGLQFLFEYFSETQRNKGNFPGRFSGRQFSNSRSEMNVSTLELGDSALYLCASSLGASGGRQETQYFGPGTRLLVL.